Listed below are T cell receptor beta chains from one sample, sequenced in a study of T cells in tumors after PD-1 blockade. The protocol was immunoSEQ multiplex PCR, while the TCRdb copy is restricted to in-frame clones and leaves out a portion. The table includes 5,000 or so clones, 60% to 75% detected once. Specimen: tumor tissue, collected before anti-PD-1 treatment. The origin of the receptors is a human donor with cutaneous squamous cell carcinoma. Each CDR3 is given with its conserved first and last residue. A D gene is named only where the DNA matches it firmly. Expanded clones get a size class; other rows say once, few or many, or leave the size out.

size,V,D,J,CDR3,DNA
NA,TRBV7-2,NA,TRBJ1-1,CASSLNTEAFF,TGTGCCAGCAGCTTAAATACTGAAGCTTTCTTT
NA,TRBV6-1,NA,TRBJ1-5,CASSEFPGSNQPQHF,TGTGCCAGCAGTGAATTCCCAGGAAGCAATCAGCCCCAGCATTTT
NA,TRBV5-1,NA,TRBJ2-7,CASSWVGRDEQYF,TGCGCCAGCAGCTGGGTGGGCCGGGACGAGCAGTACTTC
NA,TRBV2,TRBD1,TRBJ1-6,CASSAPRDRRLSYNSPLHF,TGTGCCAGCAGCGCTCCTAGGGACAGGAGATTGTCCTATAATTCACCCCTCCACTTT
NA,TRBV5-6,TRBD1,TRBJ1-4,CASSYRQGVKEKLFF,TGTGCCAGCAGCTACCGACAGGGGGTAAAGGAAAAACTGTTTTTT
few,TRBV5-6,TRBD1,TRBJ1-2,CASSLLDGTGVRGYTF,TGTGCCAGCAGCTTGTTGGACGGGACAGGGGTTCGAGGCTACACCTTC
few,TRBV6-5,NA,TRBJ2-2,CASTGWGSNTGELFF,TGTGCCAGCACGGGGTGGGGGTCGAACACCGGGGAGCTGTTTTTT
NA,TRBV7-2,NA,TRBJ1-5,CASSLYRQPQHF,TGTGCCAGCAGCCTATACAGGCAGCCCCAGCATTTT
NA,TRBV5-1,NA,TRBJ2-1,CASTPTGPNYNEQFF,TGCGCCAGCACGCCAACGGGGCCTAACTACAATGAGCAGTTCTTC
NA,TRBV5-1,NA,TRBJ2-1,CASRDGSSYNEQFF,TGCGCCAGCAGAGATGGATCATCCTACAATGAGCAGTTCTTC
NA,TRBV27,NA,TRBJ2-1,CASSPHGVSSYNEQFF,TGTGCCAGCAGTCCCCACGGGGTGTCCTCCTACAATGAGCAGTTCTTC
NA,TRBV30,TRBD2,TRBJ2-3,CAWVTSGGAADTQYF,TGTGCCTGGGTGACTAGCGGGGGGGCGGCAGATACGCAGTATTTT
NA,TRBV27,NA,TRBJ2-5,CASRGWIKETQYF,TGTGCCAGCAGGGGGTGGATAAAAGAGACCCAGTACTTC
NA,TRBV9,NA,TRBJ1-4,CASSVQGATNEKLFF,TGTGCCAGCAGCGTACAGGGAGCAACTAATGAAAAACTGTTTTTT
NA,TRBV19,TRBD1,TRBJ2-7,CASSISRGQNEQYF,TGTGCCAGTAGTATTTCCAGGGGGCAAAACGAGCAGTACTTC
NA,TRBV7-9,NA,TRBJ1-1,CASSLAGNEAFF,TGTGCCAGCAGCTTAGCAGGGAACGAAGCTTTCTTT
NA,TRBV5-5,NA,TRBJ2-6,CASSLVVGVSGANVLTF,TGTGCCAGCAGCTTGGTGGTGGGGGTCTCTGGGGCCAACGTCCTGACTTTC
NA,TRBV3-1/TRBV3-2,NA,TRBJ2-4,CASSQGGGNIQYF,TGTGCCAGCAGCCAAGGGGGGGGCAACATTCAGTACTTC
NA,TRBV7-9,NA,TRBJ1-1,CASSQSLEAFF,TGTGCCAGCAGTCAAAGTCTTGAAGCTTTCTTT
NA,TRBV24-1,TRBD1,TRBJ2-1,CATSDRRDRGLEQFF,TGTGCCACCAGTGATCGAAGGGACAGGGGCCTTGAGCAGTTCTTC
NA,TRBV27,NA,TRBJ2-7,CASSLSSRQFYEQYF,TGTGCCAGCAGTTTATCGAGTCGACAATTCTACGAGCAGTACTTC
few,TRBV7-9,TRBD2,TRBJ2-4,CASSPAGLAKNIQYF,TGTGCCAGCAGCCCAGCGGGGCTAGCCAAAAACATTCAGTACTTC
NA,TRBV6-5,NA,TRBJ2-3,CASSYGQGLSDTQYF,TGTGCCAGCAGTTACGGCCAGGGGCTATCAGATACGCAGTATTTT
NA,TRBV5-1,TRBD1,TRBJ2-2,CASSSGTGNTGELFF,TGCGCCAGCAGCTCTGGGACAGGGAACACCGGGGAGCTGTTTTTT
NA,TRBV24-1,NA,TRBJ2-1,CATSDAGTNNEQFF,TGTGCCACCAGTGATGCCGGGACAAACAATGAGCAGTTCTTC
NA,TRBV19,NA,TRBJ1-1,CASSITGLNTEAFF,TGTGCCAGTAGTATTACAGGTTTGAACACTGAAGCTTTCTTT
NA,TRBV13,NA,TRBJ1-2,CASSLGSGGDYGYTF,TGTGCCAGCAGCTTAGGATCCGGGGGTGACTATGGCTACACCTTC
few,TRBV20-1,NA,TRBJ1-4,CGGRGYEKLFF,TGCGGGGGTAGAGGGTATGAAAAACTGTTTTTT
once,TRBV11-2,TRBD1,TRBJ2-1,CASSVRPGTEIFF,TGTGCCAGCAGCGTCAGACCCGGGACAGAGATCTTCTTC
NA,TRBV28,NA,TRBJ2-2,CASSSTGELFF,TGTGCCAGCAGTTCTACCGGGGAGCTGTTTTTT
few,TRBV5-4,NA,TRBJ1-2,CASSFDRTGTYGYTF,TGTGCCAGCAGCTTCGACCGGACGGGCACCTATGGCTACACCTTC
few,TRBV10-1,NA,TRBJ2-1,CASSETQTSYNEQFF,TGCGCCAGCAGTGAAACACAAACTTCCTACAATGAGCAGTTCTTC
NA,TRBV19,TRBD2,TRBJ2-3,CASSIGAGGGTDTQYF,TGTGCCAGTAGTATAGGTGCGGGGGGTGGCACAGATACGCAGTATTTT
NA,TRBV5-6,TRBD1,TRBJ1-1,CASSISGQGNTEAFF,TGTGCCAGCAGCATTTCAGGACAGGGGAACACTGAAGCTTTCTTT
NA,TRBV5-1,TRBD2,TRBJ2-7,CASSALTSGSSYEQYF,TGCGCCAGCAGCGCCCTGACTAGCGGGAGCTCCTACGAGCAGTACTTC
NA,TRBV5-4,NA,TRBJ1-2,CASSLMLSRAGYTF,TGTGCCAGCAGCTTGATGCTTTCGAGGGCCGGCTACACCTTC
few,TRBV3-1/TRBV3-2,NA,TRBJ2-1,CASSHTSPVEQFF,TGTGCCAGCAGCCATACTAGCCCCGTTGAGCAGTTCTTC
NA,TRBV3-1/TRBV3-2,TRBD1,TRBJ2-1,CASSQDQGVREQFF,TGTGCCAGCAGCCAAGATCAGGGGGTTCGTGAGCAGTTCTTC
NA,TRBV11-2,TRBD1,TRBJ2-7,CASSLGGTGASEQYF,TGTGCCAGCAGCTTAGGCGGGACAGGGGCCTCCGAGCAGTACTTC
medium-sized,TRBV9,NA,TRBJ1-1,CASSVRAGYTEAFF,TGTGCCAGCAGCGTTAGGGCGGGGTACACTGAAGCTTTCTTT
NA,TRBV18,NA,TRBJ1-3,CASSPKITSGNTIYF,TGTGCCAGCTCACCAAAGATTACCTCTGGAAACACCATATATTTT
NA,TRBV6-1,TRBD1,TRBJ2-1,CASSDPGQGFNYNEQFF,TGTGCCAGCAGTGACCCTGGACAGGGTTTCAACTACAATGAGCAGTTCTTC
medium-sized,TRBV28,NA,TRBJ1-2,CATQGSGGYTF,TGTGCCACCCAGGGATCGGGTGGCTACACCTTC
NA,TRBV5-1,TRBD2,TRBJ2-3,CASSLQAGVTDTQYF,TGCGCCAGCAGCTTGCAAGCGGGGGTCACAGATACGCAGTATTTT
NA,TRBV18,NA,TRBJ2-4,CASSSLGVAKNIQYF,TGTGCCAGCTCGTCACTAGGGGTAGCCAAAAACATTCAGTACTTC
NA,TRBV10-1,NA,TRBJ2-1,CASSENVGSYNEQFF,TGCGCCAGCAGTGAAAATGTGGGGTCCTACAATGAGCAGTTCTTC
NA,TRBV7-3,NA,TRBJ2-5,CASSLWGKETQYF,TGTGCCAGCAGCTTATGGGGTAAAGAGACCCAGTACTTC
few,TRBV18,NA,TRBJ1-2,CASSPDKTKLDTFGYGYTF,NA
NA,TRBV9,NA,TRBJ2-3,CASSPDRVSTDTQYF,TGTGCCAGCAGCCCAGATAGGGTTAGCACAGATACGCAGTATTTT
few,TRBV19,TRBD2,TRBJ2-5,CASSLAGGPRETQYF,TGTGCCAGTAGTTTGGCGGGGGGGCCAAGAGAGACCCAGTACTTC
NA,TRBV6-5,NA,TRBJ1-1,CASSQGYTEAFF,TGTGCCAGCAGTCAGGGTTACACTGAAGCTTTCTTT
NA,TRBV7-2,NA,TRBJ1-1,CASSFSGVGGTEAFF,TGTGCCAGCAGCTTCTCAGGCGTTGGAGGCACTGAAGCTTTCTTT
NA,TRBV29-1,NA,TRBJ2-5,CSVGGRQETQYF,TGCAGCGTTGGCGGGCGACAAGAGACCCAGTACTTC
NA,TRBV5-1,NA,TRBJ1-4,CASSLAAGNEKLFF,TGCGCCAGCAGCTTGGCGGCGGGTAATGAAAAACTGTTTTTT
NA,TRBV21-1,NA,TRBJ1-1,CASSKATREVNTEAFF,TGTGCCAGCTCAAAAGCTACCAGGGAAGTGAACACTGAAGCTTTCTTT